What follows is one T cell receptor (beta chain) and its context. The antigen remains unidentified. This record comes from a study of molecular identifiers for immune sequencing clone quantification. Study results and limitations: Under 1% of molecules in naive cells, but over 99% of effector molecules, belonged to clones above 20 RNA copies.

MiXCR, run by TCRdb on the PCR reads, gives a single entry per CDR3 protein. The sample consists of 2,000 to 2,500 distinct CDR3 sequences, 15% to 20% of them appearing once. Germline V gene data show CDR1 as SGHTA and CDR2 as FQGNSA. This CDR3 comprises 14 residues. Trimming took off 1 base at V and 7 bases at J, with 11 bases between the two ends. The clonotype comes from a human donor in good health. Some libraries in this study had Jurkat cell RNA spiked in. The sample taken for sequencing was naive CD8+ T cells from blood, with Jurkat cell RNA spiked in. The subset denotes: FACS-sorted CD8+CD4-CCR7+CD45RA+ naive T cells. The chain joins TRBV7-2 to TRBJ1-5; TRBD1 is a possible D gene (6 bases). CDR3 protein: CASSLGGGRQPQHF. CDR3 nucleotide sequence: TGTGCCAGCAGCTTAGGAGGGGGAAGGCAGCCCCAGCATTTT.